The text below deals with one T cell receptor (beta chain). No antigen is known for it. It has no much larger one-base neighbor in the sample; base qualities were not kept. Spanning cysteine to phenylalanine, the CDR3 consists of 13 amino acids. CDR3 DNA is the only sequence kept; it has 39 bases, read in frame from the first base. CDR1 and CDR2 are read off the germline V gene (reference sequence) as DFQATT and SNEGSKA. These data come from a study of blood T cells in healthy people across ages (dated by TCRdb to 2014 to 2015). About the full investigation: Template switching captured roughly one uniquely barcoded TCR beta cDNA molecule per two T cells in model experiments. Age-related changes in TCR beta repertoire diversity were measured in the study by deep sequencing normalized with unique cDNA molecular identifiers. Donors were grouped into four age groups: young (average about 15 years), middle-aged (39), aged (around 60) and long-lived (approximately 75). For two donors (one aged 18 to 30 and one aged 80 or older), the study analyzed two additional independent replicas of 1 million unique cDNA reads from the same blood draw. To avoid experimental bias, donors of different ages were distributed randomly across sequencing lanes.

The roughly 37 donors, aged roughly 6 to 95 years, were systemically healthy Caucasian individuals from Russia. Around 10 milliliters of peripheral blood were drawn from each donor into EDTA-treated Vacutainer tubes. Ficoll-Paque density-gradient centrifugation was used to isolate PBMCs, with at least 6.5 million per sample. Total RNA was extracted from PBMCs with Trizol reagent, with at least 6 micrograms obtained per sample. Naive CD45RAhigh/CD27high T cell percentages were measured by flow cytometry on a PBMC aliquot from every donor. The library was made by 5' RACE. The data were produced on an Illumina HiSeq 2500. The second PCR ran for roughly 7 to 12 cycles and used a J-beta primer mix along with a sample-barcoded 5' primer. A unique molecular identifier was introduced onto each TCR beta cDNA molecule by a template-switch 5' adaptor carrying 12 random nucleotides. At least 3 million CDR3-containing paired-end reads were obtained from each sample. All of the RNA was converted into first-strand cDNA using the Mint cDNA synthesis kit, with a TRBC-specific oligonucleotide serving as the primer. All cDNA was treated with uracil-DNA glycosylase and then went through a first 18-cycle PCR with the universal primers M1SS and BC2_uni_R. Under the source paper's analysis protocol: Normalization of each sample was performed by random selection of 1 million high-quality reads, each carrying a distinct molecular identifier. Instead of being binned into consensus sequences, reads that shared molecular identifiers were thrown out. CDR3 identification, clonotype clustering and error correction used MiTCR with a Q25 quality threshold and the strictest error-elimination algorithm. A nonparametric unseen species model using Euler transformation provided a lower-bound estimate of total TCR beta diversity. TCRdb passed the public sequencing reads through fastp at Q25 and MiXCR, retaining productive beta sequences. For every CDR3 protein sequence, its rows merge into one entry that carries the most common genes and DNA. The V and J calls reflect TCRdb's pipeline rather than the authors' work. In this sample the table shows roughly 500,000 distinct CDR3 sequences, roughly 28% of which occur a single time. Under 20% of the sample belongs to the ten largest clones.

The paper as a whole reports these results and caveats: Estimates of total diversity based on one million sequenced T cells were regarded as lower bounds and as underestimates. There was a strong correlation between observed TCR beta diversity and the percentage of naive T cells measured by flow cytometry. Because the CMV infection status of the donors was unknown, age-related changes in expanded clonotypes may potentially have been confounded. As age increased, observed TCR beta diversity per million T cells dropped in a roughly linear way, and a significant reduction was already evident by age about 40. Bulk unsorted PBMC profiling prevented conclusive comparison of naive and antigen-experienced compartments. Compared with the aged group, more naive CD4+ T cells, fewer expanded clones and increased TCR diversity were shown by the long-lived group, suggesting age selection.

The source is a woman aged 70-85 years in good health. The chain couples TRBV20-1 to TRBJ2-2; TRBD2 fits 7 bases in the junction. The sequenced sample was blood. At the DNA level, the sequence is TGCAGCCTCATGGGGGAGGGCACCGGGGAGCTGTTTTTT. Translation gives CSLMGEGTGELFF.